Sequencing of this T cell receptor beta chain was carried out in a study of blood T cells in healthy people across ages. General observations from the study: Reliance upon unsorted PBMCs precluded definitive naive versus antigen-experienced comparison. A roughly linear fall in TCR beta diversity per million T cells was seen with increasing age.

V lost 4 bases and J lost 0; bases outside the gene matches: 9. CDR3 length: 16 amino acids. Germline CDR1 reads SGDLS; CDR2 reads YYNGEE. The authors ran a second PCR of 7 to 11 cycles using a sample-barcoded 5' primer and a J-beta primer mix. TCRdb redid the calling of the 5' RACE reads with MiXCR, one entry per CDR3 protein. The sample records hundreds of thousands of distinct CDR3 sequences, approximately 65% being singletons. Points on this clonotype: The antigen remains undetermined.

Sequencing was done on a sample of blood. This clonotype was sampled from a man aged 30-40 years in good health. The chain carries TRBV9 and TRBJ2-5, with TRBD2 identical over 7 bases. CDR3 sequence (DNA): TGTGCCAGCAGCTTACGGGCTAGCGGTTACCAAGAGACCCAGTACTTC. Translation: CASSLRASGYQETQYF. The full variable domain, rest sourced from reference TRBV9 and TRBJ2-5, is DSGVTQTPKHLITATGQRVTLRCSPRSGDLSVYWYQQSLDQGLQFLIQYYNGEERAKGNILERFSAQQFPDLHSELNLSSLELGDSALYFCASSLRASGYQETQYFGPGTRLLVL.